These 27 T cell receptor beta chains were all obtained from the same sample, sequenced in a study of blood T cell repertoires in COVID-19. TCRdb keeps only in-frame clones here, not all; method: immunoSEQ multiplex PCR. The sample records roughly 220,000 clones, roughly nine tenths being singletons. The sequenced sample was PBMCs or T cells enriched from blood (not recorded which). These receptors came from a woman aged 25 to 39 who had recovered from COVID-19.

This clone has only one observation. The chain employs TRBV2 and TRBJ1-6; the match to TRBD1 covers 9 bases. This CDR3 contains 15 residues. The V gene end was trimmed by 8 bases and the J gene end by 4 bases; junction bases not matched to a gene: 6. Germline CDR1 and CDR2: SNHLY and FYNNEI. The CDR3 DNA reads TGTGCCAGCCTGCCGGGACAGGGTTATAATTCACCCCTCCACTTT. Its protein product is CASLPGQGYNSPLHF.

The chain joins TRBV5-1 to TRBJ1-2; D is perhaps TRBD1 (6 bases). The CDR3 length is 14 residues. Between the trimmed V and J ends, which lost 0 bases and 6 bases, there was a span of 12 bases. Germline values: CDR1 SGHRS, CDR2 YFSETQ. DNA for the CDR3: TGCGCCAGCAGCTTGGATGGGCAGGGGAATGGCTACACCTTC. Encoded protein: CASSLDGQGNGYTF.

The chain couples TRBV19 to TRBJ2-2; D may be TRBD1 (6 bases). V gave up 4 bases and J gave up 0 bases, with 12 bases separating them. This CDR3 has 16 residues. Germline CDR1 is LNHDA and CDR2 is SQIVND (reference sequence). This CDR3 reads CASSKPGTPNTGELFF. CDR3 bases: TGTGCCAGTAGTAAGCCCGGGACACCGAACACCGGGGAGCTGTTTTTT. Combining the CDR3 with reference TRBV19 and TRBJ2-2 gives the whole variable domain DGGITQSPKYLFRKEGQNVTLSCEQNLNHDAMYWYRQDPGQGLRLIYYSQIVNDFQKGDIAEGYSVSREKKESFPLTVTSAQKNPTAFYLCASSKPGTPNTGELFFGEGSRLTVL.

V usage is TRBV23-1 and J usage is TRBJ1-3, with D uncertain. TRBV23-1 is an ORF for which the function is uncertain. Trimming took off 1 base at V and 0 bases at J, with 13 bases between the two ends. The CDR3 spans 17 residues. This chain's CDR3 is CASSQCSGSPSGNTIYF. CDR3 DNA: TGCGCCAGCAGTCAATGCTCAGGTTCGCCCTCTGGAAACACCATATATTTT.

This clone turned up a few times. V and J are TRBV5-1 and TRBJ1-4; 10 bases map to TRBD1. Germline trimming cut 4 bases from V and 6 bases from J; bases unmatched to any gene: 12. CDR3 length: 17 residues. The V gene's germline CDR1 is SGHRS and CDR2 YFSETQ. In nucleotides, the CDR3 is TGCGCCAGCAGCCGGGACAGGGGAGGGCGGACGGATGAAAAACTGTTTTTT. Amino acids: CASSRDRGGRTDEKLFF.

The V gene is TRBV4-2, the J gene TRBJ2-5, with unresolved D. CDR1 and CDR2 from the germline V gene are LGHNA and YNFKEQ. Trimming shortened V by 1 base and J by 2 bases, and 5 bases separated the two germline ends. CDR3 length: 13 amino acids. CDR3 in DNA: TGTGCCAGCAGCCAAGGTCGTCAAGAGACCCAGTACTTC. Encoded protein: CASSQGRQETQYF.

This clone was seen a single time. The genes are TRBV6-5 and TRBJ2-3, with D possibly TRBD1 on 5 matching bases. Trimming stripped 7 bases from V and 4 bases from J, with 12 bases between. Germline V gene data show CDR1 as MNHEY and CDR2 as SVGAGI. The CDR3 has 13 amino acids. In DNA form, the CDR3 reads TGTGCCAGCACCAGGGTCCGGGCAGATACGCAGTATTTT. Its translation: CASTRVRADTQYF.

The chain carries TRBV5-1 and TRBJ2-3, with a possible D match to TRBD2 (6 bases). Germline assignment: CDR1 SGHRS and CDR2 YFSETQ. This CDR3 region has 15 residues. The V gene lost 0 bases and the J gene lost 4 bases, with 12 bases spanning the gap. Here the CDR3 DNA reads TGCGCCAGCAGCTTGGCTGCGGGGTTTTCAGATACGCAGTATTTT. This gives the protein CASSLAAGFSDTQYF.

This clone was found a few times. This chain connects TRBV29-1 to TRBJ2-7, with D unresolved. The V end was cut by 4 bases, the J end by 5 bases, with 9 bases between. This CDR3 has 11 residues. CDR1 SQVTM and CDR2 ANQGSEA come from the germline V gene. As DNA, the CDR3 is TGCAGCGTTGGTTACAAGAACGAGCAGTACTTC. It yields the protein CSVGYKNEQYF.

V usage is TRBV21-1 and J usage is TRBJ1-2; the table names TRBD1, a call not compared with the DNA. TRBV21-1 is an annotated pseudogene. CDR3 size: 15 residues. CDR3 sequence: CASSKDVTPNYGYTF. For the CDR3, the DNA is TGTGCCAGCAGCAAAGATGTGACACCTAACTATGGCTACACCTTC.

This clone was seen only a few times. The CDR3 coding sequence is TGTGCCAGCAGCGTGGACAGGGGAGGCTATGGCTACACCTTC. It specifies CASSVDRGGYGYTF. J is TRBJ1-2 and V is TRBV5-4, with TRBD1 matching 9 bases. Germline CDR1 is SGHNT and CDR2 is YYREEE (reference sequence). The CDR3 runs to 14 residues. J gave up 4 bases and V 4 bases, and 5 bases lay outside the gene matches.

The V gene is TRBV20-1, the J gene TRBJ2-1; 7 bases are a match to TRBD1. CDR1 and CDR2 from the germline V gene are DFQATT and SNEGSKA (reference sequence). The J segment lost 9 bases and the V segment lost 4 bases, leaving 3 bases of the junction unmatched. This CDR3 comprises 11 residues. This CDR3 reads CSATDRAEQFF. For the CDR3, the DNA is TGCAGTGCTACCGACAGGGCTGAGCAGTTCTTC.

The chain recombines TRBV4-3 with TRBJ2-3; D uncertain. V was cut by 2 bases and J by 2 bases, with 5 bases left in between. The CDR3 is 13 amino acids. The germline CDR1 and CDR2 sequences are LGHNA and YSLEER. The CDR3 sequence is CASSQPFTDTQYF. The DNA for the CDR3 is TGCGCCAGCAGCCAACCCTTCACAGATACGCAGTATTTT.

The CDR3 here is CASSELAGDNYEQYF. DNA of the CDR3: TGTGCCAGCAGCGAACTAGCGGGGGATAATTACGAGCAGTACTTC. The chain combines TRBV9 with TRBJ2-7; 11 bases are shared with TRBD2. Trimming took 3 bases from V and 4 from J; bases not matched to a gene: 6. The germline gives CDR1 SGDLS, CDR2 YYNGEE. The CDR3 has 15 residues.

The chain recombines TRBV5-4 with TRBJ1-1; possible D gene TRBD1, 5 bases. This CDR3 spans 15 amino acids. The germline gives CDR1 SGHNT, CDR2 YYREEE (reference sequence). V dropped 4 bases and J dropped 0 bases, with 13 bases sitting between them. CDR3 DNA: TGTGCCAGCAGCCCGAGACAGAACATGAACACTGAAGCTTTCTTT. Encoded protein: CASSPRQNMNTEAFF.

The rearrangement links TRBV19 to TRBJ2-7, with a weak D call TRBD1 (6 bases). The CDR3 totals 15 residues. V was pared by 5 bases and J by 3 bases, with 17 bases between. The germline V gene encodes CDR1 LNHDA and CDR2 SQIVND (reference sequence). CDR3 nucleotide sequence: TGTGCCAGTAGTCTCACCTGGGGGCCCGACTACGAGCAGTACTTC. It yields the protein CASSLTWGPDYEQYF.

This chain links TRBV7-9 with TRBJ2-7; 8 nucleotides line up with TRBD1. Germline CDR1 SEHNR, CDR2 FQNEAQ (reference sequence). The CDR3 is made up of 16 amino acids. V was clipped by 5 bases and J by 1 base; unmatched bases: 10. This CDR3 reads CASSGRTGSTSYEQYF. CDR3 DNA: TGTGCCAGCAGCGGGCGGACAGGGTCTACGTCCTACGAGCAGTACTTC.

This sequence joins TRBV19 and TRBJ2-5; D not certain. CDR1 is LNHDA and CDR2 is SQIVND in the germline V gene (reference sequence). CDR3 length: 13 amino acids. Trimming cost V 3 bases and J 4 bases, with 9 bases left between them. CDR3 residues: CASSIGRRETQYF. The CDR3 DNA follows: TGTGCCAGTAGTATCGGTAGAAGAGAGACCCAGTACTTC.

V is TRBV14 and J is TRBJ1-2; D not certain. V lost 3 bases to trimming and J lost 3 bases, with 8 bases between them. The CDR3 contains 13 residues. Per the germline V gene, CDR1 is SGHDN and CDR2 is FVKESK. CDR3 in amino acids: CASSHAPDYGYTF. The CDR3 nucleotides read TGTGCCAGCAGCCATGCGCCGGACTATGGCTACACCTTC. Variable domain in full (rest from reference TRBV14 and TRBJ1-2): EAGVTQFPSHSVIEKGQTVTLRCDPISGHDNLYWYRRVMGKEIKFLLHFVKESKQDESGMPNNRFLAERTGGTYSTLKVQPAELEDSGVYFCASSHAPDYGYTFGSGTRLTVV.

This rearrangement joins TRBV1 to TRBJ1-1; no DNA check was done on the table's D call, TRBD1. TRBV1 corresponds to a pseudogene. This CDR3 spans 16 amino acids. This chain's CDR3 is CTSERWSRQGDTEAFF. DNA for the CDR3: TGCACCAGCGAGAGATGGTCCCGTCAGGGGGACACTGAAGCTTTCTTT.

The V gene is TRBV7-3, the J gene TRBJ2-7, with TRBD2 matching over 7 bases. Trimming cost V 4 bases and J 4 bases; bases outside gene matches: 10. The germline V gene has CDR1 SGHTA and CDR2 FQGTGA. CDR3 length: 15 residues. The CDR3, as DNA: TGTGCCAGCAGCTCCCGCGGCGGGGGTTGGTACGAGCAGTACTTC. This translates into CASSSRGGGWYEQYF.

Comment on this clone: The sample carries other DNA sequences with the same CDR3. This rearrangement joins TRBV7-2 to TRBJ1-1; D gene uncertain. With 2 bases removed from V and 1 base from J, the gap between germline ends came to 8 bases. Germline loops: CDR1 SGHTA, CDR2 FQGNSA. The CDR3 has 14 residues. The chain's CDR3 is CASSLSGQNTEAFF. In nucleotides, the CDR3 is TGTGCCAGCAGCTTATCAGGTCAGAACACTGAAGCTTTCTTT.

The rearrangement links TRBV7-9 to TRBJ1-2; 7 bases are shared with TRBD1. Germline CDR1 SEHNR, CDR2 FQNEAQ (reference sequence). The V gene end was trimmed by 5 bases and the J gene end by 7 bases; junction bases not matched to a gene: 7. The CDR3 length is 13 residues. CDR3 nucleotide sequence: TGTGCCAGCAGCCCCAAGGGGGCGCTTGGCTACACCTTC. It specifies CASSPKGALGYTF.

The chain carries TRBV4-2 and TRBJ2-2; tentatively, D is TRBD2 (6 bases). Germline CDR1 is LGHNA and CDR2 is YNFKEQ. Trimming stripped 3 bases from V and 0 bases from J, with 11 bases between. This CDR3 spans 16 amino acids. The CDR3 DNA sequence: TGTGCCAGCAGCCACCGCGGGACTCCGAACACCGGGGAGCTGTTTTTT. Translated: CASSHRGTPNTGELFF.

This clone was found a few times. The gene calls are TRBV7-8 and TRBJ1-4; the match to TRBD1 covers 7 bases. With V trimmed by 5 bases and J by 6 bases, 12 bases remained unmatched. Germline assignment: CDR1 SGHVS and CDR2 FQNEAQ. The CDR3 loop spans 16 amino acids. Here the CDR3 DNA reads TGTGCCAGCAGCGAAGCGCTGACAGGGCAGGATGAAAAACTGTTTTTT. Protein product: CASSEALTGQDEKLFF.

This clone has only a few counts. This sequence joins TRBV5-4 and TRBJ2-6; D remains unclear. The ends were cut back, 5 bases at V and 2 bases at J, with 5 bases in the middle. Germline CDR1 SGHNT, CDR2 YYREEE (reference sequence). This CDR3 region has 13 residues. The CDR3 DNA is TGTGCCAGCAGGGCAGCTGGGGCCAACGTCCTGACTTTC. Its translation is CASRAAGANVLTF.

About this clone: Being one base from a much bigger clone, this may be a read error. For the CDR3, the DNA is TGTGTCAGCAGCGTAGGGGGACTGGGCACGCAGTATTTT. This encodes CVSSVGGLGTQYF. J is TRBJ2-3 and V is TRBV9; D tentatively reads TRBD1 or TRBD2 (6 bases each). Germline V gives CDR1 SGDLS, CDR2 YYNGEE. The CDR3 loop spans 13 amino acids.